The T cell receptor beta chain under discussion was sequenced for a study of blood T cells in healthy people across ages. A second PCR, run for roughly 7 to 12 cycles, used a sample-barcoded 5' primer plus a J-beta primer mix. TCRdb processed the 5' RACE reads anew with MiXCR; each CDR3 protein has one entry. Of approximately 810,000 distinct CDR3 sequences listed, around 36% are singletons. In regard to this clonotype: No antigen is known for it.

This CDR3 region has 18 residues. Trimming removed 4 bases from V and 6 bases from J; junction bases left unmatched: 15. Findings and limits, study-wide: Long-lived and aged donors differed, with more naive CD4+ cells and higher diversity in the long-lived.

This sequence joins TRBV12-3 or TRBV12-4 and TRBJ1-5; 10 nucleotides match TRBD1. The clonotype comes from a man younger than 35 in good health. The sample was blood. Here the CDR3 DNA reads TGTGCCAGCAGTTCGACCCGGTGGGGACAGGGGTATACTCAGCCCCAGCATTTT. Protein product: CASSSTRWGQGYTQPQHF.